The present T cell receptor (beta chain) was sequenced within a study of human T cells and chemical hapten exposure. The library tagged each cDNA molecule with unique molecular identifiers. TCRdb passed the RACE reads through MiXCR, listing each CDR3 protein once. The table records roughly 150,000 distinct CDR3 sequences, over 9.5% of them present only once. Study outcomes and limitations: Significantly more large CDR3 similarity clusters were formed by expanded TCRs than by controls.

In this sample, this clonotype turned up many times. Its antigen remains unidentified. The germline gives CDR1 LGHDT, CDR2 YNNKEL (reference sequence). This CDR3 spans 15 amino acids. V gave up 1 base and J gave up 1 base, with 10 bases separating them. The time point denotes: patch test 2, 6 weeks after DPC sensitization. Treatment reported: therapeutic diphenylcyclopropenone sensitization with weekly scalp DPC. Samples of blood were obtained prior to the application of each patch test. The sequences come from whole blood, collected in connection with sensitization to the hapten diphenylcyclopropenone (DPC). This TCR derives from a woman aged 50 to 60 with alopecia areata. Some clones in this sample may be carry-over from other donors' samples. The J gene is TRBJ1-2, the V gene TRBV3-1; D perhaps matches TRBD1 (5 bases). The CDR3 nucleotides read TGTGCCAGCAGCCAAGGGGGACGGTATAACTATGGCTACACCTTC. It yields the protein CASSQGGRYNYGYTF.